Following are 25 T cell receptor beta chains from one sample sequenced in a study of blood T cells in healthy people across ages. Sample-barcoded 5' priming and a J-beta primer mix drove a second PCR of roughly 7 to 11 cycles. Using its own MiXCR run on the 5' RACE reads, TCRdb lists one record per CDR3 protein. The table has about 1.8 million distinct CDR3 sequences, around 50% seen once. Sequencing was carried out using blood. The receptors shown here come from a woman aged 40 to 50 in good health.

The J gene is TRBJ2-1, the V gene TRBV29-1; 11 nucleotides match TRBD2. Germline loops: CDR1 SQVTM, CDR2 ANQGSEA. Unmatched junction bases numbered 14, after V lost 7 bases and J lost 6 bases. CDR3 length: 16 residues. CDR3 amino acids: CSGNSGGASGGNEQFF. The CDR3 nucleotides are TGCAGCGGGAATAGCGGGGGGGCTAGTGGGGGCAATGAGCAGTTCTTC.

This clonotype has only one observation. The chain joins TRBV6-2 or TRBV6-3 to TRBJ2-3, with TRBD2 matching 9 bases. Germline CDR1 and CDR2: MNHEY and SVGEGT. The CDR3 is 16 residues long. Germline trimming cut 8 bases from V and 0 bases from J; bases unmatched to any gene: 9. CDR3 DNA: TGTGCCAGCTTTTACGCGCTAGCGGGGAGCACAGATACGCAGTATTTT. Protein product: CASFYALAGSTDTQYF.

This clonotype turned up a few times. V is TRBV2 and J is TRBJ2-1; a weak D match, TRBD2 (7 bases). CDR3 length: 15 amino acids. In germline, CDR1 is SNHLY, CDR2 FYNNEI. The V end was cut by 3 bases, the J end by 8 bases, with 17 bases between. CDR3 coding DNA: TGTGCCAGCAGTGAGGAGGGCGGGGGCGTCGATGAGCAGTTCTTC. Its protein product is CASSEEGGGVDEQFF.

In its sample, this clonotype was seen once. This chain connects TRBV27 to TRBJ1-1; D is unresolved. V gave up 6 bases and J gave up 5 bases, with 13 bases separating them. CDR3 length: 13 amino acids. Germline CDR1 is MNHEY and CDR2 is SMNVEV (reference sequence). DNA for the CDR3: TGTGCCAGCAGCCAGAGGGAGGGAACTGAAGCTTTCTTT. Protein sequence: CASSQREGTEAFF.

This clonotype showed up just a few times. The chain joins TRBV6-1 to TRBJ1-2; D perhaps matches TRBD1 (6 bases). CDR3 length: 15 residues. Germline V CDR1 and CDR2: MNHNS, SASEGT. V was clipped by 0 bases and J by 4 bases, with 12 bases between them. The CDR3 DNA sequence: TGTGCCAGCAGTGAAGCAATCACAGGGACCTATGGCTACACCTTC. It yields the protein CASSEAITGTYGYTF.

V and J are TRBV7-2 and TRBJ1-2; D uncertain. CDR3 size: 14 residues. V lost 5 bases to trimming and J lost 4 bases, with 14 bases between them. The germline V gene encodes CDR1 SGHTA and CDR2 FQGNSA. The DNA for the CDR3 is TGTGCCAGCAGCCCCGAGTCGGGGATCTATGGCTACACCTTC. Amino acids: CASSPESGIYGYTF.

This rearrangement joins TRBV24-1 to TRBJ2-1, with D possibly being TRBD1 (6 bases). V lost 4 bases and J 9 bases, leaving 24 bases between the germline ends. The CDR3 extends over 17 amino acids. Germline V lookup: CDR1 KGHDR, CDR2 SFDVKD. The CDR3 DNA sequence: TGTGCCACCAGTGACCATCACAGGGCTAGTTGGGTAGTTGAGCAGTTCTTC. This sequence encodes CATSDHHRASWVVEQFF.

In nucleotides, the CDR3 is TGCAGTGCCGATACCGGGACAGGCAGCACTGAAGCTTTCTTT. As protein: CSADTGTGSTEAFF. The rearrangement joins TRBV20-1 to TRBJ1-1; TRBD1 matches at 8 bases. The CDR3 runs to 14 residues. CDR1 and CDR2 (germline): DFQATT, SNEGSKA (reference sequence). With V trimmed by 6 bases and J by 4 bases, 10 bases remained unmatched.

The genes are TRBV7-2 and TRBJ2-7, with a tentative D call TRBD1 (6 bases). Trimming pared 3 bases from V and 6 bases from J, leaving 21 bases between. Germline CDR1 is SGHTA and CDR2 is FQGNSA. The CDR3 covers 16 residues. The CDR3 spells CASSLKGTPPSGEQYF. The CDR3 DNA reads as TGTGCCAGCAGCTTGAAGGGGACACCCCCAAGCGGCGAGCAGTACTTC.

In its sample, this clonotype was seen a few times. The CDR3 spells CASSPKGTGGFGYTF. CDR3 DNA: TGTGCCAGCAGTCCGAAAGGGACAGGGGGCTTTGGCTACACCTTC. This sequence joins TRBV12-3 or TRBV12-4 and TRBJ1-2, with TRBD1 matching over 12 bases. V trimming: 5 bases; J trimming: 7 bases; junction bases outside the gene matches: 8. CDR3 length: 15 amino acids.

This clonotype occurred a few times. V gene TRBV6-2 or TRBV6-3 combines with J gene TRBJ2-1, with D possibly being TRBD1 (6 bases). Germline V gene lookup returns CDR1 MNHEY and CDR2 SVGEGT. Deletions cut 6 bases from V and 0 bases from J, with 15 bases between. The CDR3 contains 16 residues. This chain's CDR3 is CASRKGTGSSYNEQFF. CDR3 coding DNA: TGTGCCAGCAGGAAGGGAACAGGGAGCTCCTACAATGAGCAGTTCTTC.

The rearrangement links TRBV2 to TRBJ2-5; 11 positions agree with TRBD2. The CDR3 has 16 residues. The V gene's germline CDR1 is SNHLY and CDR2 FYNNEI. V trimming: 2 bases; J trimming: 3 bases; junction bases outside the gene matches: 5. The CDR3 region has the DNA TGTGCCAGCAGTGAAAGACTAGCGGGGATAAAAGAGACCCAGTACTTC. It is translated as CASSERLAGIKETQYF.

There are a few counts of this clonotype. The CDR3 spells CASSVSGGNGETQYF. CDR3 nucleotide sequence: TGTGCCAGCAGCGTGAGCGGGGGGAATGGAGAGACCCAGTACTTC. This chain connects TRBV9 to TRBJ2-5; 9 nucleotides agree with TRBD2. With V trimmed by 2 bases and J by 4 bases, 6 bases remained unmatched. The CDR3 contains 15 residues. CDR1 and CDR2 (germline): SGDLS, YYNGEE.

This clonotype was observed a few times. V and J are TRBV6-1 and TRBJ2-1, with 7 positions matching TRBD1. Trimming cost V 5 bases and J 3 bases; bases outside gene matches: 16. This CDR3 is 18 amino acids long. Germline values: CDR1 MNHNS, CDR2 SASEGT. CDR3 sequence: CASSTANLPGQNYNEQFF. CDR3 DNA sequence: TGTGCCAGCAGTACAGCTAATCTTCCGGGACAGAACTACAATGAGCAGTTCTTC.

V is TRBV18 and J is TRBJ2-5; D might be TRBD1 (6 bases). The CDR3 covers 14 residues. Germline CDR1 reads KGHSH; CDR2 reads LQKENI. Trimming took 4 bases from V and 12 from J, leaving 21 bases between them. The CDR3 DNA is TGTGCCAGCTCACTCTCCCCCAAACAGGGATTTGAGTACTTC. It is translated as CASSLSPKQGFEYF.

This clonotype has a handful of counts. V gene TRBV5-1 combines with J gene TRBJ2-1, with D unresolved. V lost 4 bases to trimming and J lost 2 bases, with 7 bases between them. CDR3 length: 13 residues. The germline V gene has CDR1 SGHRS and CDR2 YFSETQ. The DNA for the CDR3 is TGCGCCAGCAGCGACGAGGCCTACAATGAGCAGTTCTTC. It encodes CASSDEAYNEQFF.

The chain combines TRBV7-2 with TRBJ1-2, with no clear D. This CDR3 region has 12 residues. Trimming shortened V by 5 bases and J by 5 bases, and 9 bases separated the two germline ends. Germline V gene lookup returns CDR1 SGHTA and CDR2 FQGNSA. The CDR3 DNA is TGTGCCAGCAGCGTGAGGGCGTATGGCTACACCTTC. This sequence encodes CASSVRAYGYTF.

The CDR3 protein is CASGSHSDNQPQHF. CDR3 DNA: TGTGCCAGCGGCTCCCACAGCGACAATCAGCCCCAGCATTTT. This rearrangement joins TRBV27 to TRBJ1-5; D is uncertain. V lost 8 bases and J 3 bases, leaving 14 bases between the germline ends. Germline V CDR1 and CDR2: MNHEY, SMNVEV (reference sequence). This CDR3 is 14 amino acids long.

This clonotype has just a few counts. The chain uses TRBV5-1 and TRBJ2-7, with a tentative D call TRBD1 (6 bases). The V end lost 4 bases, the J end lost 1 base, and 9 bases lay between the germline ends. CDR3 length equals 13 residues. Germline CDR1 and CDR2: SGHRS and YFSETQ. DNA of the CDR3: TGCGCCAGCAGCATGCAGGGGTCCTACGAGCAGTACTTC. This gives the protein CASSMQGSYEQYF.

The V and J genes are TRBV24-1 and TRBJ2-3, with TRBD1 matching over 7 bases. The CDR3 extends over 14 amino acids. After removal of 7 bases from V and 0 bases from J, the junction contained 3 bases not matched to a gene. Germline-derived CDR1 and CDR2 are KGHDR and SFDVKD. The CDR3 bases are TGTGCCACCAGGGACAGGTTCAGCACAGATACGCAGTATTTT. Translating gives CATRDRFSTDTQYF.

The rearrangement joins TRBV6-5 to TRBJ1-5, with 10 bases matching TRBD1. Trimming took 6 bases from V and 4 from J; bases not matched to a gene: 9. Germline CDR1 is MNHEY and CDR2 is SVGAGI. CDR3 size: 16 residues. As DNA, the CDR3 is TGTGCCAGCAGGGGACAGGGGCTCGGTAGGAATCAGCCCCAGCATTTT. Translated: CASRGQGLGRNQPQHF.

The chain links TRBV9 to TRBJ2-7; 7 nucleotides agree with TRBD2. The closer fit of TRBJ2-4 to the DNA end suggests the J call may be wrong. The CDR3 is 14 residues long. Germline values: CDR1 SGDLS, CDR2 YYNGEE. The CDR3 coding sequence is TGTGCCAGCAGCCGAACGGGGGGTTCGTACATTCAGTACTTC. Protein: CASSRTGGSYIQYF.

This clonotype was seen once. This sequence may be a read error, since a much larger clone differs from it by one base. CDR3 sequence: CSVLKRARGMNEQFF. The CDR3 DNA reads as TGCAGCGTTCTGAAGAGGGCGAGGGGTATGAATGAGCAGTTCTTC. The chain links TRBV29-1 to TRBJ2-1; D may match TRBD1 or TRBD2 (5 bases each). The CDR3 is 15 residues long. The V gene's germline CDR1 is SQVTM and CDR2 ANQGSEA. V lost 5 bases, J lost 7 bases, and 21 bases lay in between.

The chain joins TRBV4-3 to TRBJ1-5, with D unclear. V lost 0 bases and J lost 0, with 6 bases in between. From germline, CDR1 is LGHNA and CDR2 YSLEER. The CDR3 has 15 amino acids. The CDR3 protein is CASSQDGYSNQPQHF. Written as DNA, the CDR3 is TGCGCCAGCAGCCAAGATGGGTATAGCAATCAGCCCCAGCATTTT.

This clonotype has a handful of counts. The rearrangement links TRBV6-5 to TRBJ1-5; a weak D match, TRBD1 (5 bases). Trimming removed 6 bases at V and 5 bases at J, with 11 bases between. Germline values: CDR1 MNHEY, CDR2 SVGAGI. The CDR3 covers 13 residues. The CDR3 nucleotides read TGTGCCAGCAGACCGGACACACATCAGCCCCAGCATTTT. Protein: CASRPDTHQPQHF.